This T cell receptor beta chain was captured in a study of cytomegalovirus exposure and HLA in healthy donors. 13 Jbeta primers and 60 Vbeta primers were used for the PCR. The repertoire was sequenced with immunoSEQ multiplex PCR; TCRdb's copy has only in-frame clones and lacks some. The repertoire has 130,000 or so clones, 78% of them found once; the top ten carry around 1.6%. The V gene lost 1 base and the J gene lost 6 bases, with 12 bases spanning the gap. The CDR3 runs 14 residues. Germline values: CDR1 MGHDK, CDR2 SYGVNS. The chain couples TRBV25-1 to TRBJ2-5; tentative D call: TRBD1 (6 bases). The sequencing input was PBMCs. This receptor was obtained from a female donor in good health and CMV-seronegative. CDR3 protein: CASSELWGQQTQYF. The CDR3 nucleotides read TGTGCCAGCAGTGAATTGTGGGGGCAACAGACCCAGTACTTC. Complete variable domain (other parts from reference TRBV25-1 and TRBJ2-5): EADIYQTPRYLVIGTGKKITLECSQTMGHDKMYWYQQDPGMELHLIHYSYGVNSTEKGDLSSESTVSRIRTEHFPLTLESARPSHTSQYLCASSELWGQQTQYFGPGTRLLVL.